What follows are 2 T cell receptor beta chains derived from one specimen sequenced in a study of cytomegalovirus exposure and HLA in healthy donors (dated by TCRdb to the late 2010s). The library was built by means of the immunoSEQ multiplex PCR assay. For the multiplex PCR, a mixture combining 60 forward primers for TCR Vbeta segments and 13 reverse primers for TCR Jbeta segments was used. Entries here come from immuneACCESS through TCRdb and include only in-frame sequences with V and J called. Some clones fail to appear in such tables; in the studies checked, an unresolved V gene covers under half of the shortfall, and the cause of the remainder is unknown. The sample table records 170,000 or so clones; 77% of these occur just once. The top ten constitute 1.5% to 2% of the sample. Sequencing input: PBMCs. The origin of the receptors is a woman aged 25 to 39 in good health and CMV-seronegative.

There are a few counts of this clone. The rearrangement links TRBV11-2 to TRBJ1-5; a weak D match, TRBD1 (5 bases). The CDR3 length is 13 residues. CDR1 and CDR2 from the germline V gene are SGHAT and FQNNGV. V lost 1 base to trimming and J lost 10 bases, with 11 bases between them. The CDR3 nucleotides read TGTGCCAGCAGCTTAGGGCGGGGGGAACCCCAGCATTTT. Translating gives CASSLGRGEPQHF.

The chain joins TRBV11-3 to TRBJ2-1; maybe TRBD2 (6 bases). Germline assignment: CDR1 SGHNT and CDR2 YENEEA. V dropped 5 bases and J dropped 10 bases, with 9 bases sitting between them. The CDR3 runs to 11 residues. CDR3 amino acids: CASSRGEEQFF. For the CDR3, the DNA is TGTGCCAGCAGCCGCGGGGAAGAGCAGTTCTTC. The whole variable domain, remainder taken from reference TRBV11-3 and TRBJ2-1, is EAGVVQSPRYKIIEKKQPVAFWCNPISGHNTLYWYLQNLGQGPELLIRYENEEAVDDSQLPKDRFSAERLKGVDSTLKIQPAELGDSAVYLCASSRGEEQFFGPGTRLTVL.